This T cell receptor beta chain was documented in a study of blood T cell repertoires in COVID-19. Study as a whole: T cells, B-cell-depleted T cells, or PBMCs supplied cDNA or gDNA.

Deletions cut 0 bases from V and 7 bases from J, with 9 bases between. The CDR3 has 13 residues. Germline V gene lookup returns CDR1 SGHTA and CDR2 FQGNSA. The repertoire was sequenced with immunoSEQ multiplex PCR; TCRdb's copy has only in-frame clones and lacks some. The sample contains more than 150,000 clones, around 87% of which appear only once. Sequencing was carried out using peripheral blood. The V call is TRBV7-2, the J call TRBJ1-1; D is perhaps TRBD1 (5 bases). The sequence came from a man in his fifties or sixties with COVID-19, enrolled during active disease. The CDR3 DNA sequence: TGTGCCAGCAGCTTAGCGTGGAGGGGTGAAGCTTTCTTT. It encodes CASSLAWRGEAFF.